A single sample is the source of the 21 T cell receptor beta chains below, sequenced in a study of blood T cells in healthy people across ages. A J-beta primer mix and a sample-barcoded 5' primer were used in a second PCR of about 7 to 11 cycles. TCRdb used MiXCR to reprocess the 5' RACE reads, holding one entry per CDR3 protein. The sample holds approximately 810,000 distinct CDR3 sequences, about 34% seen once. The sequencing input was blood. All receptors derive from a man between 18 and 29 years old in good health.

This clonotype has ten or more counts. This chain uses TRBV4-3 with TRBJ1-4; TRBD1 is a possible D gene (5 bases). Germline loops: CDR1 LGHNA, CDR2 YSLEER. Deletions cut 4 bases from V and 2 bases from J, with 11 bases between. The CDR3 is 15 residues long. CDR3 DNA sequence: TGCGCCAGCAGCCCCGACGGGGCCACTAATGAAAAACTGTTTTTT. Protein product: CASSPDGATNEKLFF.

This clonotype was seen a handful of times. V is TRBV5-1 and J is TRBJ1-6; D gene unclear. The CDR3 has 17 amino acids. V lost 0 bases, J lost 1 base, and 11 bases lay in between. CDR1 SGHRS and CDR2 YFSETQ come from the germline V gene. CDR3 amino acids: CASSLDPSRSYNSPLHF. The CDR3 DNA sequence: TGCGCCAGCAGCTTGGATCCATCCAGGTCCTATAATTCACCCCTCCACTTT.

This clonotype has more than one count but fewer than ten. CDR3 DNA: TGCAGCCTCCGAAGTGGTCATGAGCAGTTCTTC. Its translation: CSLRSGHEQFF. J is TRBJ2-1 and V is TRBV29-1; D gene unclear. The germline CDR1 and CDR2 sequences are SQVTM and ANQGSEA. V was pared by 8 bases and J by 8 bases, with 13 bases between. CDR3 length: 11 amino acids.

The V gene is TRBV20-1, the J gene TRBJ1-4, with a possible D match to TRBD1 (5 bases). In germline, CDR1 is DFQATT, CDR2 SNEGSKA (reference sequence). The CDR3 covers 14 residues. Trimming pared 2 bases from V and 5 bases from J, leaving 12 bases between. Here the CDR3 reads CSARNVRQNEKLFF. The CDR3 bases are TGCAGTGCTAGAAACGTCCGACAGAATGAAAAACTGTTTTTT.

This clonotype was seen many times. The V gene is TRBV4-1, the J gene TRBJ2-5; D is possibly TRBD2 (5 bases). With 5 bases removed from V and 2 bases from J, the gap between germline ends came to 18 bases. The CDR3 is 16 residues long. Germline V lookup: CDR1 MGHRA, CDR2 YSYEKL. CDR3 loop: CASSLRPTGYQETQYF. The CDR3 bases are TGCGCCAGCAGCTTAAGACCGACGGGATATCAAGAGACCCAGTACTTC.

Comment on this clonotype: This clone may be a read error of a much larger clone one base away. The rearrangement links TRBV4-3 to TRBJ2-1, with TRBD1 matching 7 bases. The CDR3 contains 15 residues. From germline, CDR1 is LGHNA and CDR2 YSLEER. The junction had 7 bases not matched to a gene; V was cut back by 7 bases and J by 1 base. CDR3 protein: CASNVGQDSYNEQFF. CDR3 in DNA: TGCGCCAGCAACGTCGGACAGGATTCCTACAATGAGCAGTTCTTC.

Concerning this clonotype: The junction departs from germline at one end; a sequencing error may be responsible. V gene TRBV4-1 combines with J gene TRBJ1-2; D unclear. This CDR3 contains 14 residues. Germline CDR1 and CDR2: MGHRA and YSYEKL. The CDR3 DNA sequence: TGCGCCAGCAGCCTTGACTCGGGGTCGGCGGGCTACATCTTC. Its translation is CASSLDSGSAGYIF.

The rearrangement uses TRBV12-3 or TRBV12-4 and TRBJ2-5; D gene ambiguous. The length of the CDR3 is 14 residues. V was trimmed by 5 bases and J by 1 base, leaving 11 bases between them. CDR3 nucleotides: TGTGCCAGCAGTGCCGGGCGGTTCCAAGAGACCCAGTACTTC. It codes for CASSAGRFQETQYF.

In regard to this clonotype: One end of the junction does not line up with germline, which may come from a read error. The chain links TRBV6-2 or TRBV6-3 to TRBJ2-1; 9 nucleotides agree with TRBD1. This CDR3 has 15 amino acids. Germline V gene lookup returns CDR1 MNHEY and CDR2 SVGEGT. The CDR3 nucleotides are TGTGCCTGCAGTTACGTGGGACAGGGATTCAATGAGCAGTTCTTC. The encoded protein is CACSYVGQGFNEQFF.

This clonotype was observed a few times. The CDR3 nucleotides are TGCGCCAGCAGCCAAGACGGGCAGACCGCCTCTGGAAACACCATATATTTT. Protein product: CASSQDGQTASGNTIYF. The chain joins TRBV4-3 to TRBJ1-3; D unresolved. CDR1 and CDR2 (germline): LGHNA, YSLEER. The CDR3 loop spans 17 amino acids. V lost 0 bases and J 0 bases, leaving 12 bases between the germline ends.

Comment on this clonotype: Since a much larger clone is just one base distant, this may be a read error. The V and J genes are TRBV27 and TRBJ2-1, with 9 bases identical to TRBD1. CDR1 is MNHEY, CDR2 SMNVEV, per germline (reference sequence). The CDR3 has 17 amino acids. Trimming cost V 6 bases and J 10 bases; bases outside gene matches: 19. The CDR3 is CASSNRGQGGMGNEQFF. CDR3 DNA: TGTGCCAGCAGCAACAGGGGGCAGGGGGGTATGGGTAACGAGCAGTTCTTC.

A word on this clonotype: This may be a read error: a much more frequent sequence differs by one nucleotide. This rearrangement joins TRBV9 to TRBJ2-3; the D call may be TRBD1 or TRBD2 (5 bases each). Trimming stripped 0 bases from V and 2 bases from J, with 13 bases between. This CDR3 spans 16 amino acids. Germline V gene lookup returns CDR1 SGDLS and CDR2 YYNGEE. CDR3 sequence reads: CASSVGDAAHTDTQYF. CDR3 nucleotide sequence: TGTGCCAGCAGCGTAGGGGACGCCGCCCACACAGATACGCAGTATTTT.

V is TRBV5-5 and J is TRBJ2-3; D unresolved. The germline V gene has CDR1 SGHKS and CDR2 YYEKEE (reference sequence). There are 14 residues in the CDR3. Trimming removed 2 bases at V and 3 bases at J, with 10 bases between. CDR3 residues: CASSFVRKTDTQYF. In DNA, the CDR3 is TGTGCCAGCAGCTTCGTCCGGAAAACAGATACGCAGTATTTT.

The sample holds a few counts of this clonotype. The rearrangement joins TRBV5-1 to TRBJ2-5; the match to TRBD2 covers 14 bases. CDR3 length equals 17 residues. With V trimmed by 1 base and J by 5 bases, 7 bases remained unmatched. Germline V gene lookup returns CDR1 SGHRS and CDR2 YFSETQ. DNA for the CDR3: TGCGCCAGCAGCTTGTCGGTGGGACTAGCGGGGGTCGAGACCCAGTACTTC. Amino acids: CASSLSVGLAGVETQYF.

The gene calls are TRBV6-6 and TRBJ2-1; D not resolved. The germline V gene has CDR1 MNHNY and CDR2 SVGAGI (reference sequence). The CDR3 runs 12 residues. V lost 6 bases to trimming and J lost 5 bases, with 8 bases between them. The DNA for the CDR3 is TGTGCCAGCAGGATGGAGAACAATGAGCAGTTCTTC. It yields the protein CASRMENNEQFF.

As for this clonotype: This may be a read error, as it is one base from a much larger clone. This chain links TRBV29-1 with TRBJ2-1; 8 positions match TRBD1. Germline trimming cut 7 bases from V and 10 bases from J; bases unmatched to any gene: 6. The V gene's germline CDR1 is SQVTM and CDR2 ANQGSEA. CDR3 length: 11 residues. CDR3 sequence (DNA): TGCAGCGAGATGACAGGGGTAGAGCAGTTCTTC. Translating gives CSEMTGVEQFF.

This clonotype was seen many times. The CDR3, as DNA: TGCGCCAGCAGCTCGCTAGCGGGGGAAACGGGCGAGCAGTACTTC. Its translation is CASSSLAGETGEQYF. The gene calls are TRBV5-1 and TRBJ2-7; 10 bases are a match to TRBD2. There are 15 residues in the CDR3. The germline V gene encodes CDR1 SGHRS and CDR2 YFSETQ. With V trimmed by 3 bases and J by 6 bases, 9 bases remained unmatched.

This clonotype has just a few counts. This chain connects TRBV4-3 to TRBJ2-3, with TRBD1 matching over 8 bases. Germline V gene data show CDR1 as LGHNA and CDR2 as YSLEER. The CDR3 loop spans 15 amino acids. The ends lost 4 bases at V and 4 bases at J; junction bases unmatched: 7. The CDR3 nucleotides are TGCGCCAGCAGCCCCGGACAGGGAATCGCAGATACGCAGTATTTT. Amino acid sequence: CASSPGQGIADTQYF.

This clonotype was detected once. The chain joins TRBV2 to TRBJ2-3; 8 bases agree with TRBD2. The CDR3 contains 14 residues. Trimming cost V 0 bases and J 4 bases; bases outside gene matches: 0. The germline gives CDR1 SNHLY, CDR2 FYNNEI. CDR3 DNA sequence: TGTGCCAGCAGTGAAGCTAGCGGGGCAGATACGCAGTATTTT. It codes for CASSEASGADTQYF.

This chain connects TRBV4-2 to TRBJ1-2; the match to TRBD1 covers 10 bases. CDR1 LGHNA and CDR2 YNFKEQ come from the germline V gene. V lost 4 bases, J lost 3 bases, and 5 bases stayed unmatched. The CDR3 loop spans 15 amino acids. CDR3: CASSLTGQGYYGYTF. CDR3 nucleotides: TGTGCCAGCAGCCTGACGGGACAGGGGTACTATGGCTACACCTTC.

The V call is TRBV7-9, the J call TRBJ2-5; D may be TRBD1 (7 bases). Trimming took off 4 bases at V and 11 bases at J, with 20 bases between the two ends. The CDR3 totals 14 residues. Germline V lookup: CDR1 SEHNR, CDR2 FQNEAQ (reference sequence). The CDR3 loop is CASSSQGGINEQYF. CDR3 DNA sequence: TGTGCCAGCAGCTCCCAGGGGGGCATTAATGAGCAGTACTTC.